Described below is a single T cell receptor beta chain sequence and its context. Its matching antigen is unknown. Sequencing was performed with immunoSEQ multiplex PCR; in TCRdb, only in-frame clones are kept and a portion is missing. The sample has fewer than 150,000 clones; 93% are singletons. These data belong to a study of T cell responses to AZD1222 COVID-19 vaccine. The wider study: Second-dose groups at about 4 or about 12 weeks were pooled. Study results and caveats: Females made up more of the donors, who were largely white British, and clonal diversity may have come out too low.

V dropped 3 bases and J dropped 0 bases, with 5 bases sitting between them. Looked up from germline, CDR1 is MNHNS and CDR2 is SASEGT. This CDR3 spans 14 amino acids. The source is an adult in good health. The sequenced sample was peripheral blood, obtained on day 0 of AZD1222 vaccination. The chain recombines TRBV6-1 with TRBJ1-4; D not certain. In DNA form, the CDR3 reads TGTGCCAGCAGTGAGACGACAACTAATGAAAAACTGTTTTTT. The encoded protein is CASSETTTNEKLFF.